This section outlines one T cell receptor beta chain sequence together with its context. Its antigen is currently unknown. Expressed TCRB transcripts were sequenced after all isolated RNA was converted to cDNA. Regulatory, naive and central memory T cell samples averaged around 3.6 million reads. Generated by immunoSEQ multiplex PCR, the TCRdb table keeps only in-frame clones and is missing some. Seen here are hundreds of thousands of clones, around 14% observed once, and the top ten hold 0.025% to 0.03%. The data were obtained in a study of beta chain features in type 1 diabetes. CDR3 length equals 15 residues. The germline V gene encodes CDR1 KGHSH and CDR2 LQKENI. The ends lost 6 bases at V and 4 bases at J; junction bases unmatched: 8. Whole-study results and caveats: More deletions and fewer insertions at VDJ junctions were seen in type 1 diabetes patients. Reads derived from cDNA could over-represent cells showing high TCR expression. Researchers reported that naive, central memory and Treg TCRB repertoires appeared more similar in patients than in healthy donors.

The receptor was derived from a woman in her thirties or forties in good health. The sequencing input was naive CD4+ T cells from blood. The chain links TRBV18 to TRBJ1-3; TRBD1 matches at 8 bases. The DNA of the CDR3 is TGTGCCAGCTCGCGACAGGGGATGCTCGGAAACACCATATATTTT. This gives the protein CASSRQGMLGNTIYF.